Below, 5 T cell receptor beta chains from the same sample are listed, as sequenced in a study of blood T cell repertoires in COVID-19. Here immunoSEQ multiplex PCR was the method, and the copy in TCRdb shows in-frame clones only, minus some. The sample shows 200,000 to 250,000 clones, more than 65% of them seen only once. What was sequenced was peripheral blood. All receptors derive from a woman older than 75 with acute or convalescent COVID-19.

The chain links TRBV6-5 to TRBJ1-2, with D perhaps TRBD1 (5 bases). The germline gives CDR1 MNHEY, CDR2 SVGAGI. This CDR3 is built from 13 residues. The ends were cut back, 6 bases at V and 7 bases at J, with 15 bases in the middle. The CDR3 region is CASSPGHLGGYTF. The CDR3 nucleotides are TGTGCCAGCAGCCCCGGACACCTGGGTGGCTACACCTTC.

The chain is built from TRBV19 and TRBJ2-1, with D uncertain. The CDR3 length is 15 residues. Trimming took off 3 bases at V and 0 bases at J, with 9 bases between the two ends. In germline, CDR1 is LNHDA, CDR2 SQIVND (reference sequence). CDR3 protein: CASSIEESSYNEQFF. The CDR3 bases are TGTGCCAGTAGTATCGAGGAGAGCTCCTACAATGAGCAGTTCTTC.

This clone was recorded a few times. V gene TRBV7-2 combines with J gene TRBJ1-5; D unclear. V lost 1 base to trimming and J lost 7 bases, with 8 bases between them. The CDR3 is 13 amino acids. CDR1 SGHTA and CDR2 FQGNSA come from the germline V gene. CDR3 in amino acids: CASSLGMRQPQHF. For the CDR3, the DNA is TGTGCCAGCAGCTTAGGAATGCGACAGCCCCAGCATTTT.

The CDR3 nucleotides read TGCGCCAGCGTTTTCGTAGGGGGTGGCACAGATACGCAGTATTTT. Translation gives CASVFVGGGTDTQYF. This chain links TRBV5-1 with TRBJ2-3; tentatively, D is TRBD1 (6 bases). Trimming took off 7 bases at V and 1 base at J, with 16 bases between the two ends. The CDR3 sequence is 15 residues long. CDR1 and CDR2 from the germline V gene are SGHRS and YFSETQ.

The chain couples TRBV6-1 to TRBJ1-3; 8 nucleotides agree with TRBD1. With V trimmed by 2 bases and J by 4 bases, 13 bases remained unmatched. Germline-derived CDR1 and CDR2 are MNHNS and SASEGT. The CDR3 sequence is 18 residues long. CDR3 residues: CASSEFPGQGPLGNTIYF. As DNA, the CDR3 is TGTGCCAGCAGTGAATTCCCTGGACAGGGTCCTCTGGGAAACACCATATATTTT.